These T cell receptor beta chains were read from a single sample in a study of T cell repertoires in cytomegalovirus infection. Their recognized antigens are unknown. TCRdb reprocessed the reads via MiXCR and lists one record per CDR3 protein. The sample has some 940,000 distinct CDR3 sequences, roughly 31% seen once; the top ten hold around 15%. This material consisted of cultured CD8+ T cells from PBMCs, taken from culture after CMV antigen stimulation. These receptors came from a human donor in good health (CMV status not recorded). Some clones in this sample may be carry-over from other donors' samples. The CDR3 runs from the conserved cysteine through the conserved F or W. The size of a clone is reported for some rows only, either as once, few or many, or as a class for expanded clones.

CAISSGTGVDEQYF . TRBJ2-7 TRBV10-3
CASSEYSLGDGYTF . TRBJ1-2 TRBV25-1
CASSQTELNRRQETQYF . TRBJ2-5 TRBV4-1
CASRGLKDRANYGYTF . TRBJ1-2 TRBV25-1
CASSLRGPQSYNEQFF . TRBJ2-1 TRBV5-5
CASSLGGVTWFF . TRBJ2-1 TRBV11-2
CANREPNGDTQYF . TRBJ2-3 TRBV5-4
CASSKTLAGPTDTQYF few TRBJ2-3 TRBV12-3/TRBV12-4
CASSQGTGFNSPLHF few TRBJ1-6 TRBV14
CASSQDSQSGPLHF few TRBJ1-6 TRBV4-3
CASSFWNYQAKNIQYF many TRBJ2-4 TRBV12-3/TRBV12-4
CASSKSRYNEQFF . TRBJ2-1 TRBV6-6
CASSYRRTELDGYTF . TRBJ1-2 TRBV6-5
CASSSRRGSNTEAFF . TRBJ1-1 TRBV6-2/TRBV6-3
CSARDLRVSGNTIYF many TRBJ1-3 TRBV20-1
CASGFSGGAVDTQYF . TRBJ2-3 TRBV12-5
CASSREDALNYGYTF . TRBJ1-2 TRBV6-1
CASSRIDRGGHNEQFF many TRBJ2-1 TRBV7-8
CASSLGVMYTDEQYF many TRBJ2-7 TRBV7-2
CASSPTTYSPLHF . TRBJ1-6 TRBV19
CASSSAQGAYNEQFF . TRBJ2-1 TRBV7-9
CASQVGQRTEAFF few TRBJ1-1 TRBV27
CASRAGTGGHEQFF . TRBJ2-1 TRBV28
CASSIGQGDGYTF many TRBJ1-2 TRBV7-2
CSARDWDRENGYTF . TRBJ1-2 TRBV20-1
CAISESAAWGETQYF . TRBJ2-5 TRBV10-3
CASSLGGGGGEQFF few TRBJ2-1 TRBV27
CAISELRTSGGGSASYEQYF few TRBJ2-7 TRBV10-3
CASSLVVSPGPLHGELFF . TRBJ2-2 TRBV7-9
CASSDGTSGSTDTQYF . TRBJ2-3 TRBV2
CASSLVGGVGEQFF . TRBJ2-1 TRBV7-9
CAINNRAEGYTF . TRBJ1-2 TRBV2
CSARDVTGQGAGETQYF . TRBJ2-5 TRBV20-1
CASSLVGPKTNGYTF few TRBJ1-2 TRBV13
CASSQDGQGPRLNYGYTF . TRBJ1-2 TRBV14
CASSLKRESYNEQFF many TRBJ2-1 TRBV5-4
CASSFGPDRGSPLHF . TRBJ1-6 TRBV5-4
CASSTNRARGAGELFF . TRBJ2-2 TRBV19
CSARDRTSGGDEQYF . TRBJ2-7 TRBV20-1
CSASSEGPWAEAFLAFF . TRBJ1-1 TRBV20-1
CASSLDPPWDTQYF many TRBJ2-3 TRBV7-2
CASSDPRDVYEQYF few TRBJ2-7 TRBV6-1
CASSSSGVPYQETQYF . TRBJ2-5 TRBV7-9
CASSLGVSNTGELFF . TRBJ2-2 TRBV5-4
CASSGWDPLMNTEAFF few TRBJ1-1 TRBV19
CASSSGFLDNEQFF . TRBJ2-1 TRBV27
CAISDPSQGWAETQYF many TRBJ2-5 TRBV10-3
CASSITGTSNRPQHF . TRBJ1-5 TRBV19